This TCR beta chain was sequenced in a study of PD-1 blockade in mismatch repair-deficient tumors. Method: immunoSEQ multiplex PCR; TCRdb's copy keeps in-frame clones and lacks some. Among 65,000 to 80,000 clones, approximately 78% were seen once, and the ten largest hold roughly 6%. The CDR3 is made up of 15 amino acids. In germline, CDR1 is MNHNY, CDR2 SVGAGI (reference sequence). The ends lost 6 bases at V and 4 bases at J; junction bases unmatched: 8. The receptor's source is an adult with mismatch repair-deficient cancer. The material was peripheral blood, obtained 2 weeks after starting pembrolizumab. This chain connects TRBV6-6 to TRBJ1-2; 10 nucleotides line up with TRBD1. CDR3: CASSPAGQGLYGYTF. Here the CDR3 DNA reads TGTGCCAGCAGCCCCGCGGGACAGGGGCTCTATGGCTACACCTTC.